This T cell receptor (beta chain) was sequenced for a study of PD-L1 blockade in urothelial cancer (dated by TCRdb to about 2017). Describing the broader study: Therapy was started in 2014 for all patients, and atezolizumab 1,200 mg was administered intravenously every 3 weeks. About 85% of the roughly 29 patients were males with bladder-origin urothelial cancer, and about 65% of the roughly 30 reported a prior smoking history. Patients had an ECOG performance status of 0 or 1 and had received between 0 and 3 prior chemotherapy regimens. Blood samples were analyzed 3 weeks after the start of treatment (second dose) and 6 weeks after the start of treatment. Blood samples gave median yields of 141,255 T cells and tens of thousands of unique TCRs, along with a median clonality of 0.080. The study, an exploratory multi-omic analysis, examined somatic, immune and clinical correlates of response to PD-L1 blockade with atezolizumab in urothelial cancer. Pretreatment tumor samples, along with matched peripheral blood serially collected before and after atezolizumab treatment, were subjected to TCR sequencing. Durable clinical benefit meant progression-free survival longer than 6 months, and TCR features were also tested against progression-free and overall survival. In the same patients, whole exome sequencing and RNA sequencing of pretreatment tumors were performed in addition to TCR sequencing. Durable clinical benefit was achieved by nine patients but not by the remaining 20. Some 30 patients had pretreatment blood TCR-seq, about 25 had at least one posttreatment blood collection, and about 25 had tumor TCR-seq.

For this clone: There is no known antigen for this receptor. Base qualities are not provided; no much larger clone lies one nucleotide away.

Study-level results and caveats: Because of the small sample size (n ≈ 29) and the many exploratory analyses performed, the results are intended to be regarded as hypothesis-generating. A pretreatment peripheral blood TCR clonality below the median was linked to improved progression-free and overall survival. Among patients with durable benefit, tumor-associated TCR clones showed greater expansion in peripheral blood 3 weeks after treatment started (n ≈ 21, p = 0.022).

Each PCR received spiked-in synthetic TCR analog templates so that absolute template abundance could be estimated from read counts. TCRbeta CDR3 regions were amplified from genomic DNA with bias-controlled V and J gene primers using the immunoSEQ assay. Rearranged TCRbeta segments were sequenced at approximately 20X coverage. The authors' analysis ran thus. Clustering was used to correct sequencing errors, and CDR3s were annotated against IMGT so that V, D and J genes could be assigned. Downstream analyses used only productive TCRbeta rearrangements and left out out-of-frame or stop-codon sequences. Clonality was calculated as one minus the Shannon entropy normalized by the log of the number of unique productive sequences. Fisher's exact test with Benjamini-Hochberg correction, at a threshold of adjusted p below 0.01, was used to find clones that differed between time points or between blood and tumor. TCRdb holds this immuneACCESS table with in-frame rearrangements only. Some clones are missing; in checked studies, unresolved V genes explain under half, and the rest has no known cause. That table gives V, J and clone size, and the DNA gave D and trimming. The sample table contains some 110,000 clones; only one count was recorded for 75% to 95% of them. In total, the top ten clones hold more than 3% of the sample.

V gives up 3 bases and J gives up 3 bases, and the segment between their germline ends measures 12 bases. Via the germline V gene, CDR1 is KGHSH and CDR2 LQKENI. From the cysteine through the phenylalanine, the CDR3 covers 14 amino acids. Only CDR3 DNA remains: 42 bases, in frame from the first base. In light of the paper, this sample's time point label describes: peripheral blood 6 weeks after treatment start. The cohort comprised roughly 30 patients with locally advanced or metastatic urothelial carcinoma treated at Memorial Sloan Kettering on a trial protocol. Peripheral blood mononuclear cells were collected pretreatment and during treatment, with between 1 and 8 total time points per patient. The Qiagen DNeasy Blood extraction kit was used to purify genomic DNA from total PBMCs and from tumor samples. Collected pretreatment and during treatment, PBMCs were isolated and stored as previously described.

The TCR sequence derives from a man aged 60-69 years with urothelial cancer. This specimen consisted of PBMCs, obtained around atezolizumab (anti-PD-L1) treatment. The chain employs TRBV18 and TRBJ2-7, and perhaps TRBD1 as D gene, on 6 matching bases. The CDR3 sequence is CASSPRDNYYEQYF. Here is the DNA: TGTGCCAGCTCACCGAGGGACAATTACTACGAGCAGTACTTC.